Here is one T cell receptor beta chain with its context. What it binds is unknown. This specimen comes from a study of regulatory and conventional T cells in RAG deficiency. Study observations and caveats: Patient subsets had shorter CDR3s; Omenn Treg-Tconv overlap exceeded 80%.

Genomic DNA came from blood conventional CD4+ T cells gated CD25-low CD127-high. The method was immunoSEQ multiplex PCR; TCRdb's version includes in-frame clones alone and lacks a portion of them. This sample carries some 31,000 clones, nearly 95% of them seen once, and the ten largest clones take approximately 0.18%. This same sample was also part of a study on regulatory T cells. That investigation notes: The PCR used 52 TRBV and 13 TRBJ primers. Skewed V and J usage and few unique V-J pairs marked patient repertoires, most in Tregs.

This clonotype was sampled from a human donor in good health. The sequenced material came from CD25- CD4+ T cells sorted from blood.

CDR3 residues: CASSLVPGPYTQYF. The CDR3 bases are TGTGCCAGCAGCTTAGTACCAGGTCCATATACGCAGTATTTT. This sequence joins TRBV11-2 and TRBJ2-3; no firm D call. V lost 1 base and J 7 bases, leaving 12 bases between the germline ends. The CDR3 runs to 14 residues. Germline V gives CDR1 SGHAT, CDR2 FQNNGV.